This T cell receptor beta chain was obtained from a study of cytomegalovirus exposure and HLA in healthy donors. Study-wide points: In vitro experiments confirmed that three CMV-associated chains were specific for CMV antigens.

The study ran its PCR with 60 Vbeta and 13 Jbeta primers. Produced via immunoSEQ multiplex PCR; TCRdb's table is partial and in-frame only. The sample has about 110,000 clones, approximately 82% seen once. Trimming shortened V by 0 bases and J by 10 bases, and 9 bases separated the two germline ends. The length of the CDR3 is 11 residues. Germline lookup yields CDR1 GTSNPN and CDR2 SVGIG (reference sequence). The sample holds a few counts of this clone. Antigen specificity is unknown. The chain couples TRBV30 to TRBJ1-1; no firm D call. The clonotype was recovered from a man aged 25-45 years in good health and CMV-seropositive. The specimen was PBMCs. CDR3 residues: CAWSVRLGAFF. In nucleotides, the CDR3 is TGTGCCTGGAGTGTTCGACTGGGAGCTTTCTTT.